These 24 T cell receptor beta chains share one sample of origin, sequenced in a study of CXCR3-negative and CXCR3-positive naive CD8 T cells. Overall study findings and caveats: Comparison of naive cells showed more hydrophobic TRB CDR3s in CXCR3-positive than in CXCR3-negative naive cells.

No antigens are known for them. The authors made the TRB cDNA libraries by 5' RACE using UMI labels. TCRdb reanalyzed the 5' RACE reads and collapses them to one entry per CDR3 protein, without DNA. This sample contains 150,000 to 180,000 distinct CDR3 sequences. Sequencing was done on a sample of naive CXCR3+ CD8+ T cells from blood. Subset described: CD45RO-CCR7+CD27+CD95- naive CD8+ T cells expressing CXCR3 (TNR3+). The receptors here all came from a human donor in good health. Some clones in this sample may be carry-over from other donors' samples.

The J gene is TRBJ1-1, the V gene TRBV27. Germline loops: CDR1 MNHEY, CDR2 SMNVEV (reference sequence). The CDR3 is made up of 17 amino acids. CDR3 protein: CASSSEPPIHWNTEAFF.

This chain connects TRBV27 to TRBJ2-7; checking the TCRdb D call of TRBD1 is not possible without DNA. Germline V gene lookup returns CDR1 MNHEY and CDR2 SMNVEV (reference sequence). The CDR3 has 14 amino acids. The CDR3 reads CASRGTGIFYEQYF.

The chain uses TRBV12-3 or TRBV12-4 and TRBJ1-5; without DNA, the TCRdb call of TRBD1 cannot be checked. CDR3 size: 15 residues. CDR3: CASSPGPLSNQPQHF.

CDR3 sequence: CASSFGLPGGNGYTF. The genes are TRBV7-9 and TRBJ1-2; no DNA is available, so the TRBD1 call from TCRdb remains unchecked. Germline CDR1 and CDR2: SEHNR and FQNEAQ (reference sequence). This CDR3 has 15 residues.

The chain is built from TRBV27 and TRBJ2-5. CDR3 length: 14 amino acids. Germline lookup yields CDR1 MNHEY and CDR2 SMNVEV (reference sequence). CDR3 residues: CASSLSLAAETQYF.

The gene calls are TRBV28 and TRBJ2-7; with no DNA, the TCRdb D assignment of TRBD1 cannot be verified. The germline CDR1 and CDR2 sequences are MDHEN and SYDVKM. The CDR3 is 13 residues long. The chain's CDR3 is CASSDREDDEQYF.

The chain couples TRBV7-6 to TRBJ2-2; TCRdb indicates TRBD2, and absent DNA this call remains unverified. The CDR3 sequence is 16 residues long. Per germline, CDR1 SGHVS and CDR2 FNYEAQ. CDR3 sequence reads: CASTVAGVENTGELFF.

The chain couples TRBV24-1 to TRBJ2-2. Germline V gene lookup returns CDR1 KGHDR and CDR2 SFDVKD. CDR3 size: 14 residues. This CDR3 reads CATSDLLYTGELFF.

V and J are TRBV19 and TRBJ2-1; no DNA is available, so the TRBD1 call from TCRdb remains unchecked. Germline-derived CDR1 and CDR2 are LNHDA and SQIVND (reference sequence). This CDR3 has 13 residues. This CDR3 reads CASSHRENDEQFF.

The chain recombines TRBV12-3 or TRBV12-4 with TRBJ2-2; TCRdb selects TRBD2, and the lack of DNA leaves this call unchecked. The CDR3 is 16 amino acids. This CDR3 reads CASSSLAGGLTGELFF.

The chain couples TRBV7-9 to TRBJ1-2; TCRdb's assignment of TRBD1 cannot be checked, as there is no DNA. The germline CDR1 and CDR2 sequences are SEHNR and FQNEAQ (reference sequence). CDR3 length equals 15 residues. CDR3 sequence reads: CASSWRSGGEEGYTF.

V and J are TRBV7-6 and TRBJ2-7; TCRdb's D call of TRBD2 is untestable without DNA. CDR1 is SGHVS, CDR2 FNYEAQ, per germline. This CDR3 spans 17 amino acids. CDR3 residues: CASSQLPGLAESYEQYF. The full variable domain, its missing parts supplied by reference TRBV7-6 and TRBJ2-7, is GAGVSQSPRYKVTKRGQDVALRCDPISGHVSLYWYRQALGQGPEFLTYFNYEAQQDKSGLPNDRFSAERPEGSISTLTIQRTEQRDSAMYRCASSQLPGLAESYEQYFGPGTRLTVT.

The rearrangement links TRBV12-3 or TRBV12-4 to TRBJ2-5; TCRdb's D gene call, TRBD1, goes unchecked for lack of DNA. The CDR3 covers 15 residues. The CDR3 region is CASSWQGAYVETQYF.

The V call is TRBV7-6, the J call TRBJ2-2; TCRdb returns TRBD1, unconfirmable since there is no DNA. This CDR3 comprises 17 residues. CDR1 and CDR2 (germline): SGHVS, FNYEAQ. CDR3: CASSSTPGGTNTGELFF.

CDR3 loop: CASSLARGYEQYF. The chain recombines TRBV7-7 with TRBJ2-7. Germline CDR1 is SSHAT and CDR2 is FNYEAQ (reference sequence). The CDR3 has 13 amino acids.

This chain links TRBV20-1 with TRBJ2-7; TCRdb gives TRBD1 as the D gene, but with no DNA this cannot be confirmed. This CDR3 is 13 amino acids long. Germline CDR1 reads DFQATT; CDR2 reads SNEGSKA (reference sequence). CDR3 sequence reads: CSAREGGPYEQYF.

The rearrangement uses TRBV20-1 and TRBJ2-1; the D call from TCRdb, TRBD1, cannot be confirmed without DNA. The germline V gene has CDR1 DFQATT and CDR2 SNEGSKA (reference sequence). The CDR3 totals 17 residues. The CDR3 loop is CSARGFRARGSGNEQFF.

The J gene is TRBJ1-2, the V gene TRBV30; TCRdb's D call, TRBD1, is unchecked because there is no DNA. Germline V gene data show CDR1 as GTSNPN and CDR2 as SVGIG (reference sequence). CDR3 size: 17 residues. The CDR3 is CAWRHIGTERTHYGYTF. The complete variable domain, with remaining parts taken from reference TRBV30 and TRBJ1-2, reads SQTIHQWPATLVQPVGSPLSLECTVEGTSNPNLYWYRQAAGRGLQLLFYSVGIGQISSEVPQNLSASRPQDRQFILSSKKLLLSDSGFYLCAWRHIGTERTHYGYTFGSGTRLTVV.

This chain joins TRBV3-1 and TRBJ2-5; TCRdb returns TRBD1, unconfirmable since there is no DNA. Germline lookup yields CDR1 LGHDT and CDR2 YNNKEL (reference sequence). The CDR3 is 13 amino acids. The CDR3 sequence: CASSPPSQETQYF.

The rearrangement uses TRBV27 and TRBJ1-2; TCRdb selects TRBD1, and the lack of DNA leaves this call unchecked. The CDR3 contains 13 residues. The germline V gene encodes CDR1 MNHEY and CDR2 SMNVEV (reference sequence). CDR3 sequence reads: CASSSGGGAGYTF.

This chain connects TRBV5-6 to TRBJ2-1. Germline V gives CDR1 SGHDT, CDR2 YYEEEE. The CDR3 loop spans 14 amino acids. CDR3: CASSLLTSLNEQFF.

The genes are TRBV28 and TRBJ2-7; TCRdb indicates TRBD1, and absent DNA this call remains unverified. CDR1 is MDHEN and CDR2 is SYDVKM in the germline V gene. CDR3 size: 14 residues. This chain's CDR3 is CASSTPGQYYEQYF.

This CDR3 is CASRALGLVEETQYF. The chain recombines TRBV5-1 with TRBJ2-5; without DNA, the TCRdb call of TRBD2 cannot be checked. This CDR3 has 15 amino acids. Germline V lookup: CDR1 SGHRS, CDR2 YFSETQ.

The V call is TRBV2, the J call TRBJ2-7; TCRdb names TRBD2, which stays unverified in the absence of DNA. Germline CDR1 reads SNHLY; CDR2 reads FYNNEI. This CDR3 region has 15 residues. CDR3 sequence reads: CASSLTPGTSDEQYF.